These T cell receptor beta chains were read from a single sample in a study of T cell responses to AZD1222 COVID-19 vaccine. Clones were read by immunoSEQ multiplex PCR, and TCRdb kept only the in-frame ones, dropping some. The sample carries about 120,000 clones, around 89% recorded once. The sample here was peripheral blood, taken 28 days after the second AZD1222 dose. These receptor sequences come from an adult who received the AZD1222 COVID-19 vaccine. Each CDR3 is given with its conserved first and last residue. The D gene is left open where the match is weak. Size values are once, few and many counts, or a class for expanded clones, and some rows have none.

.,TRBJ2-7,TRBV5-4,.,TGTGCCAGCAGCTTGGCAAGTAGCTACGAGCAGTACTTC,CASSLASSYEQYF
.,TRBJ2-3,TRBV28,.,TGTGCCAGCAGCCCACCCTCGGACGGCACAGATACGCAGTATTTT,CASSPPSDGTDTQYF
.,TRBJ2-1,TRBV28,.,TGTGCCAGCAGTCCACAAGGGGAGGGGCAGGGGGAGCAGTTCTTC,CASSPQGEGQGEQFF
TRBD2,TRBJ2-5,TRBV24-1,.,TGTGCCACCAGTGACCCACTAGCGGGAGGAGAGACCCAGTACTTC,CATSDPLAGGETQYF
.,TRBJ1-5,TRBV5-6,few,TGTGCCAGCAGCTTGGGCCCCGAGGGTCAGCCCCAGCATTTT,CASSLGPEGQPQHF
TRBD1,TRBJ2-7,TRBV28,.,TGTGCCAGCACCACCCTAGTGGGACAGGGTGAGCAGTACTTC,CASTTLVGQGEQYF
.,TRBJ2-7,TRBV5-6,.,TGTGCCAGCAGCAAACAGGAAAACTACGAGCAGTACTTC,CASSKQENYEQYF
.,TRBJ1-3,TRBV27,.,TGTGCCAGCAGTCCATTCGGAGGGGCGAGCGCTATCTCTGGAAACACCATATATTTT,CASSPFGGASAISGNTIYF
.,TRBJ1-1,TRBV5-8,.,TGTGCCAGCAGAACTGAAGCTTTCTTT,CASRTEAFF
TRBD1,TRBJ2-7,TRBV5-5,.,TGTGCCAGCAGCTTGGAAGCCGATCCTTGGACAGGGCCGGGCAACGAGCAGTACTTC,CASSLEADPWTGPGNEQYF
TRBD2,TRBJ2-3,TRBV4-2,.,TGTGCCAGCAGCCAAGATCCGGCGGGAGTCCGCGATACGCAGTATTTT,CASSQDPAGVRDTQYF
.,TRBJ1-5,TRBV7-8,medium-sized,TGTGCCAGCTCCGACAAGTATAGCAATCAGCCCCAGCATTTT,CASSDKYSNQPQHF
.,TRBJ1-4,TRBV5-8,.,TGTGCCAGCAGCCCGCGACAGTATAATGAAAAACTGTTTTTT,CASSPRQYNEKLFF
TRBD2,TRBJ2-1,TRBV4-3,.,TGCGCCAGCAGCCCGGGACTAGGTGCTAATGAGCAGTTCTTC,CASSPGLGANEQFF
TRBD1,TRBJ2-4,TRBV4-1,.,TGCGCCAGCAGCCGAAGAGCGACAGGGCTCAACATTCAGTACTTC,CASSRRATGLNIQYF
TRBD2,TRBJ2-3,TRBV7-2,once,TGTGCCAGCAGCACCCGTACTAGCGGAAGCACAGATACGCAGTATTTT,CASSTRTSGSTDTQYF
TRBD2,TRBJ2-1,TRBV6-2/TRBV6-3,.,TGTGCCAGCAGTTACGGCGGAGCGGGAGGTGGTGAGCAGTTCTTC,CASSYGGAGGGEQFF
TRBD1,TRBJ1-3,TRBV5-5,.,TGTGCCAGCAGTCGCCGGGACAGCTCTGGAAACACCATATATTTT,CASSRRDSSGNTIYF
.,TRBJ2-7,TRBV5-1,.,TGCGCCAGCAGCTTGGGGGTAGGGGCCTACGAGCAGTACTTC,CASSLGVGAYEQYF
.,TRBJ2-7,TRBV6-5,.,TGTGCCGGCGGGGACACCCCCGGCGAGCAGTACTTC,CAGGDTPGEQYF
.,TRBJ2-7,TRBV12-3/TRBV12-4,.,TGTGCCAGCAGTCCCACTGGATCCTACGAGCAGTACTTC,CASSPTGSYEQYF
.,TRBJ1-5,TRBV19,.,TGTGCCAGTAGTATCTTCCAGGGAGGGGGAGGTGGTCAGCCCCAGCATTTT,CASSIFQGGGGGQPQHF
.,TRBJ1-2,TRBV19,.,TGTGCCAGTAGGGGAAGCTATGGCTACACCTTC,CASRGSYGYTF
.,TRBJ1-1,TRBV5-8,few,TGTGCCAGCAGCTACGGGACAAGGAACACTGAAGCTTTCTTT,CASSYGTRNTEAFF
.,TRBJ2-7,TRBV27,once,TGTGCCAGCAGTTTTTTTTGGGGGGACACCGAGGAGCAGTACTTC,CASSFFWGDTEEQYF
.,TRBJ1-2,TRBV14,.,TGTGCCAGCAGCCGGCAGGAGACAGCTCACTATGGCTACACCTTC,CASSRQETAHYGYTF
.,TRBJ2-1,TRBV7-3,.,TGTGCCAGCAGCTTGACAGGTTCCTACAATGAGCAGTTCTTC,CASSLTGSYNEQFF
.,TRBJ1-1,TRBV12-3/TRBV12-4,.,TGTGCCGGCGGCACAGAGATATTATCTGAAGCTTTCTTT,CAGGTEILSEAFF
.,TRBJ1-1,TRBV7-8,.,TGTGCCAGCAACGGGTGGGGGAACACTGAAGCTTTCTTT,CASNGWGNTEAFF
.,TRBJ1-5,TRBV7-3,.,TGTGCCAGCAGCTTAACCGGCAATAGCAATCAGCCCCAGCATTTT,CASSLTGNSNQPQHF
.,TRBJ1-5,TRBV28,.,TGTGCCAGCAGTTTACCTCAGCCCCAGCATTTT,CASSLPQPQHF
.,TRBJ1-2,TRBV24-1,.,TGTGCCACCGGGGCAGGGAACCTATACACCTTC,CATGAGNLYTF
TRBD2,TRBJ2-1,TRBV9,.,TGTGCCAGCAGCGTAGCACCTAGCGGGAGCTATGAGCAGTTCTTC,CASSVAPSGSYEQFF
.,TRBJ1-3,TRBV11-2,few,TGTGCCAGCACCGCCTCCGGGGCTGGAAACACCATATATTTT,CASTASGAGNTIYF
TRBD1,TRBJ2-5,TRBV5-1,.,TGCGCCAGCAGCTTGCGGCGTGGACAGGGGGAGACCCAGTACTTC,CASSLRRGQGETQYF
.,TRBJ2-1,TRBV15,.,TGTGCCACCACCTCAGTGAGGGGTGGTGAGCAGTTCTTC,CATTSVRGGEQFF
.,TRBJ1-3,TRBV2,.,TGTGCCAGCAGTGACCAGTCAGGGGTCGGAAACACCATATATTTT,CASSDQSGVGNTIYF
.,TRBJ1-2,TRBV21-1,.,TGTGCCAGCAGCAAACGGGGGGTCCATGGCTACACCTTC,CASSKRGVHGYTF
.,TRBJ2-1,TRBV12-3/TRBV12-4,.,TGTGCCAGCAGTCCTGACACGGAGAATGAGCAGTTCTTC,CASSPDTENEQFF
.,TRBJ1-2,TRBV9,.,TGTGCCAGCAGCGTGTTGGGGCCTGGGGATGGCTACACCTTC,CASSVLGPGDGYTF
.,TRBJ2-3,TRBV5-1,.,TGCGCCAGCAGCTTGGCCAGTTCTATGGATACGCAGTATTTT,CASSLASSMDTQYF
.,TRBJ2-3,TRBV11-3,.,TGTGCCAGCAGCTTAGAAAGGACCCGGGCAGATACGCAGTATTTT,CASSLERTRADTQYF
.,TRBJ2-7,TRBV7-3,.,TGTGCCAGCAGCTTCGGGAGCAGCTACGAGCAGTACTTC,CASSFGSSYEQYF
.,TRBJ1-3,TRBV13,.,TGTGCCAGCGTTGGGCAGCCTCGAGGAAACACCATATATTTT,CASVGQPRGNTIYF
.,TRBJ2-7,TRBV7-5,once,TGTGCCAGAAGCTTACGTATACAGGGGGGCTACGAGCAGTACTTC,CARSLRIQGGYEQYF
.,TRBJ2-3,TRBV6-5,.,TGTGCCAGCGCGACTGATGTTGCAGATACGCAGTATTTT,CASATDVADTQYF
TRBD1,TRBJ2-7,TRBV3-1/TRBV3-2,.,TGTGCCAGCAGCCAGGGGGACAGGGGTTCCTACGAGCAGTACTTC,CASSQGDRGSYEQYF
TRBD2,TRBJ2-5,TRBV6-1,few,TGTGCCAGCAGTGAATTATCAGCGCTAGCGGGCCAAGAGACCCAGTACTTC,CASSELSALAGQETQYF